Following are 26 T cell receptor beta chains from one sample sequenced in a study of T cell responses to AZD1222 COVID-19 vaccine. Some clones are missing from TCRdb's copy, which holds only in-frame ones; the method was immunoSEQ multiplex PCR. Among 150,000 to 200,000 clones, less than 95% were seen once, and the ten largest hold about 0.6%. Here the sequenced sample was peripheral blood, taken on day 0 of AZD1222 vaccination. The receptors originated from an adult in good health.

This chain joins TRBV10-3 and TRBJ1-1; D gene uncertain. Germline-derived CDR1 and CDR2 are ENHRY and SYGVKD. Trimming stripped 1 base from V and 2 bases from J, with 14 bases between. The CDR3 length is 16 residues. The CDR3 sequence: CAISEFGRQENTEAFF. The CDR3, as DNA: TGTGCCATCAGTGAGTTCGGAAGGCAAGAAAACACTGAAGCTTTCTTT.

This chain joins TRBV15 and TRBJ1-2; D gene unclear. The CDR3 has 16 residues. CDR1 and CDR2 (germline): LNHNV, YYDKDF (reference sequence). V shed 0 bases and J shed 3 bases, with 14 bases lying between them. CDR3 sequence: CATSRDRLGRYYGYTF. CDR3 DNA sequence: TGTGCCACCAGCAGAGATAGGTTGGGCAGATACTATGGCTACACCTTC.

This clone appeared a single time. The chain couples TRBV5-1 to TRBJ1-6; 8 positions match TRBD1. The CDR3 is 15 amino acids. Germline V gene lookup returns CDR1 SGHRS and CDR2 YFSETQ. With 4 bases clipped from V and 7 bases from J, the junction kept 7 bases outside the gene matches. The CDR3 protein is CASSPRQGRNSPLHF. The CDR3 coding sequence is TGCGCCAGCAGCCCTCGACAGGGGCGCAATTCACCCCTCCACTTT.

The V gene is TRBV19, the J gene TRBJ1-2; D is unclear. This CDR3 region has 12 residues. Germline V gene data show CDR1 as LNHDA and CDR2 as SQIVND (reference sequence). V was cut by 10 bases and J by 3 bases, with 12 bases left in between. CDR3 sequence: CATRRADYGYTF. The CDR3 DNA follows: TGTGCCACCCGAAGGGCTGACTATGGCTACACCTTC.

This clone was observed a single time. The chain recombines TRBV30 with TRBJ1-6, with 9 bases fitting TRBD1. The V and J ends lost 3 bases and 17 bases, in that order; junction bases with no gene match: 5. Germline CDR1 is GTSNPN and CDR2 is SVGIG (reference sequence). The CDR3 runs 11 residues. In DNA form, the CDR3 reads TGTGCCTGGAGCCTGGGACAGGGTTTCCACTTT. It codes for CAWSLGQGFHF. The entire variable domain, with the rest obtained from reference TRBV30 and TRBJ1-6, is as follows: SQTIHQWPATLVQPVGSPLSLECTVEGTSNPNLYWYRQAAGRGLQLLFYSVGIGQISSEVPQNLSASRPQDRQFILSSKKLLLSDSGFYLCAWSLGQGFHFGNGTRLTVT.

The chain uses TRBV10-2 and TRBJ2-7; D is uncertain. The ends were cut back, 7 bases at V and 0 bases at J, with 13 bases in the middle. The CDR3 contains 14 residues. Germline lookup yields CDR1 WSHSY and CDR2 SAAADI. In DNA, the CDR3 is TGCGCCAGCAAGGTGTCTGAAAGCTCCTACGAGCAGTACTTC. Translating gives CASKVSESSYEQYF.

Note on this clone: Other DNA sequences in the same sample also yield this CDR3. The chain uses TRBV5-1 and TRBJ2-7; 7 nucleotides line up with TRBD1. CDR1 and CDR2 from the germline V gene are SGHRS and YFSETQ. The length of the CDR3 is 13 residues. The J segment lost 2 bases and the V segment lost 2 bases, leaving 1 base of the junction unmatched. CDR3 coding DNA: TGCGCCAGCAGCTTTGACAGGGCCTACGAGCAGTACTTC. It encodes CASSFDRAYEQYF.

The chain couples TRBV27 to TRBJ1-5; 7 bases are a match to TRBD1. CDR3 length: 15 residues. In germline, CDR1 is MNHEY, CDR2 SMNVEV (reference sequence). V lost 3 bases and J lost 4; bases outside the gene matches: 6. CDR3 residues: CASSFHWTGNQPQHF. The DNA of the CDR3 is TGTGCCAGCAGTTTTCATTGGACAGGTAATCAGCCCCAGCATTTT.

This clone was detected only once. The chain recombines TRBV7-8 with TRBJ1-2; D is ambiguous. Germline V gene sequence: CDR1 SGHVS, CDR2 FQNEAQ. The CDR3 runs 13 residues. Trimming pared 0 bases from V and 6 bases from J, leaving 8 bases between. CDR3 sequence reads: CASSLAQDHGYTF. In DNA, the CDR3 is TGTGCCAGCAGCTTAGCCCAAGATCATGGCTACACCTTC.

The V gene is TRBV3-1 (or the pseudogene TRBV3-2), the J gene TRBJ2-3; 7 bases are shared with TRBD2. The V gene's germline CDR1 is LGHDT and CDR2 YNNKEL (reference sequence). This CDR3 contains 17 residues. V trimming: 0 bases; J trimming: 0 bases; junction bases outside the gene matches: 6. CDR3 DNA: TGTGCCAGCAGCCAAGACTACGGGGGAGGGAGCACAGATACGCAGTATTTT. This codes for CASSQDYGGGSTDTQYF.

The chain combines TRBV29-1 with TRBJ1-2; D possibly corresponds to TRBD1 (6 bases). The CDR3 totals 14 residues. The ends were cut back, 4 bases at V and 4 bases at J, with 16 bases in the middle. CDR1 is SQVTM, CDR2 ANQGSEA, per germline. CDR3 DNA: TGCAGCGTTGCCAGTGGGACACCCTTCTATGGCTACACCTTC. This gives the protein CSVASGTPFYGYTF. Together with reference TRBV29-1 and TRBJ1-2, the CDR3 gives the full variable domain: SAVISQKPSRDICQRGTSLTIQCQVDSQVTMMFWYRQQPGQSLTLIATANQGSEATYESGFVIDKFPISRPNLTFSTLTVSNMSPEDSSIYLCSVASGTPFYGYTFGSGTRLTVV.

This chain links TRBV6-5 with TRBJ2-5; perhaps TRBD2 as D (6 bases). The V and J ends lost 8 bases and 2 bases respectively, with 9 bases between them. Germline CDR1 and CDR2: MNHEY and SVGAGI. CDR3 length: 12 amino acids. The CDR3 nucleotides are TGTGCCAGCGGGGGGAGTCAAGAGACCCAGTACTTC. This codes for CASGGSQETQYF.

The rearrangement links TRBV6-5 to TRBJ2-2; the D is unclear. Germline CDR1 MNHEY, CDR2 SVGAGI. The CDR3 covers 12 residues. Trimming cost V 7 bases and J 6 bases, with 9 bases left between them. CDR3 region: CASKRVSGELFF. The CDR3 DNA is TGTGCCAGCAAACGGGTTTCCGGGGAGCTGTTTTTT.

The V call is TRBV3-1 (or the pseudogene TRBV3-2), the J call TRBJ2-4; D possibly uses TRBD1 or TRBD2 (5 bases each). The CDR3 covers 15 residues. Trimming removed 2 bases from V and 4 bases from J, with 12 bases in between. Germline CDR1 and CDR2: LGHDT and YNNKEL (reference sequence). CDR3 in amino acids: CASSQRGGPKNIQYF. The CDR3 DNA follows: TGTGCCAGCAGCCAACGGGGCGGTCCTAAAAACATTCAGTACTTC.

This chain links TRBV5-1 with TRBJ2-2; D is perhaps TRBD1 or TRBD2 (6 bases each). Germline V gene data show CDR1 as SGHRS and CDR2 as YFSETQ. This CDR3 is built from 16 residues. V was cut by 7 bases and J by 6 bases, with 22 bases left in between. The CDR3 nucleotides are TGCGCCAGCCAATCAACCGGGGGCGCGGTAGCCGGGGAGCTGTTTTTT. It codes for CASQSTGGAVAGELFF.

The chain couples TRBV27 to TRBJ2-7; D is perhaps TRBD1 (6 bases). The length of the CDR3 is 15 residues. CDR1 is MNHEY and CDR2 is SMNVEV in the germline V gene (reference sequence). The V and J ends lost 3 bases and 0 bases respectively, with 12 bases between them. The CDR3: CASSFLKGDSYEQYF. The CDR3 coding sequence is TGTGCCAGCAGTTTTCTTAAGGGGGACTCCTACGAGCAGTACTTC.

J is TRBJ1-3 and V is TRBV19; no clear D. The V gene lost 3 bases and the J gene lost 10 bases, with 10 bases spanning the gap. The CDR3 is 12 residues long. Germline CDR1 and CDR2: LNHDA and SQIVND (reference sequence). CDR3 sequence (DNA): TGTGCCAGTAGTATGACGCAGAGGACCATATATTTT. Encoded protein: CASSMTQRTIYF.

The chain recombines TRBV30 with TRBJ1-6; D is undetermined. Trimming shortened V by 2 bases and J by 7 bases, and 9 bases separated the two germline ends. Germline CDR1 GTSNPN, CDR2 SVGIG (reference sequence). The CDR3 has 13 amino acids. CDR3 protein: CAWSRGENSPLHF. CDR3 nucleotides: TGTGCCTGGAGTCGTGGGGAAAATTCACCCCTCCACTTT.

V and J are TRBV30 and TRBJ1-2; 7 nucleotides agree with TRBD1. V lost 5 bases and J lost 1; bases outside the gene matches: 10. Looked up from germline, CDR1 is GTSNPN and CDR2 is SVGIG (reference sequence). The CDR3 length is 15 residues. The CDR3 is CAWGYRDRINYGYTF. The DNA of the CDR3 is TGTGCCTGGGGATACCGGGACAGAATTAACTATGGCTACACCTTC. The whole variable domain, remainder taken from reference TRBV30 and TRBJ1-2, is SQTIHQWPATLVQPVGSPLSLECTVEGTSNPNLYWYRQAAGRGLQLLFYSVGIGQISSEVPQNLSASRPQDRQFILSSKKLLLSDSGFYLCAWGYRDRINYGYTFGSGTRLTVV.

The CDR3 is CASRRQGGQPQHF. The CDR3 nucleotides read TGTGCCAGCAGGAGACAGGGCGGTCAGCCCCAGCATTTT. The gene calls are TRBV6-5 and TRBJ1-5, with 7 positions matching TRBD1. The CDR3 runs 13 residues. Germline V gene sequence: CDR1 MNHEY, CDR2 SVGAGI. V trimming: 6 bases; J trimming: 6 bases; junction bases outside the gene matches: 5.

V usage is TRBV2 and J usage is TRBJ2-7; D remains unclear. The V gene lost 7 bases and the J gene lost 5 bases, with 21 bases spanning the gap. The CDR3 loop spans 15 amino acids. Per the germline V gene, CDR1 is SNHLY and CDR2 is FYNNEI. The CDR3, as DNA: TGTGCCAGCACCCTATTGGGCGCAGGAGTGGACGAGCAGTACTTC. The encoded protein is CASTLLGAGVDEQYF.

The rearrangement joins TRBV20-1 to TRBJ2-3; 7 bases match TRBD2. The germline V gene has CDR1 DFQATT and CDR2 SNEGSKA (reference sequence). The V gene end was trimmed by 3 bases and the J gene end by 6 bases; junction bases not matched to a gene: 12. CDR3 size: 15 residues. CDR3 sequence: CSASSFAGVADTQYF. The DNA of the CDR3 is TGCAGTGCTAGTTCATTCGCGGGAGTGGCGGATACGCAGTATTTT.

The V and J genes are TRBV10-1 and TRBJ2-3; D is uncertain. The CDR3 contains 13 residues. Germline V lookup: CDR1 WNHNN, CDR2 SYGVQD (reference sequence). Trimming left V 7 bases short and J 1 base short, with 9 bases between. CDR3 sequence (DNA): TGCGCCAGCACCCAGGATGGCACAGATACGCAGTATTTT. This translates into CASTQDGTDTQYF.

This sequence joins TRBV18 and TRBJ1-3; D perhaps matches TRBD1 (5 bases). The V and J ends lost 3 bases and 2 bases respectively, with 8 bases between them. This CDR3 spans 14 amino acids. Looked up from germline, CDR1 is KGHSH and CDR2 is LQKENI. The CDR3 nucleotides read TGTGCCAGCTCACCGGAGGGGCCTGGAAACACCATATATTTT. Its translation is CASSPEGPGNTIYF.

V gene TRBV5-5 combines with J gene TRBJ1-3; 7 positions agree with TRBD1. Germline lookup yields CDR1 SGHKS and CDR2 YYEKEE (reference sequence). The CDR3 consists of 14 residues. The V and J ends lost 2 bases and 2 bases, in that order; junction bases with no gene match: 1. Here the CDR3 reads CASSFGQAGNTIYF. The CDR3 region has the DNA TGTGCCAGCAGCTTTGGACAGGCTGGAAACACCATATATTTT.

This clone has just one count. The chain recombines TRBV6-5 with TRBJ2-7, with D possibly being TRBD2 (6 bases). Germline CDR1 is MNHEY and CDR2 is SVGAGI. The V gene lost 4 bases and the J gene lost 3 bases, with 16 bases spanning the gap. The CDR3 extends over 15 amino acids. CDR3 DNA: TGTGCCAGCAGTTCGACGCGACTAGTAGTCTACGAGCAGTACTTC. Its translation: CASSSTRLVVYEQYF.